The 21 T cell receptor beta chains below come from one sample, sequenced in a study of T cell clonotyping in hematopoietic cell transplantation. This table comes from immunoSEQ multiplex PCR, and its TCRdb copy is limited to in-frame clones, with some not included. The sample shows over 7,500 clones, about 84% of them seen only once. The sample here was PBMCs, taken at the time of graft-versus-host disease after allogeneic stem cell transplant. The source is a male patient aged 60 to 75 who had an allogeneic stem cell transplant from an unrelated donor, so the T cells may come from the graft donor. Some clones in this sample may be carry-over from other donors' samples.

The chain uses TRBV7-9 and TRBJ2-7; TRBD1 matches at 7 bases. Germline V gene sequence: CDR1 SEHNR, CDR2 FQNEAQ (reference sequence). This CDR3 comprises 13 residues. J lost 1 base, V lost 11 bases, and 8 bases had no gene match. The CDR3 DNA follows: TGTGCCTCACGGGACAGCCTATCCTACGAGCAGTACTTC. It is translated as CASRDSLSYEQYF. The full variable domain, its missing parts supplied by reference TRBV7-9 and TRBJ2-7, is DTGVSQNPRHKITKRGQNVTFRCDPISEHNRLYWYRQTLGQGPEFLTYFQNEAQLEKSRLLSDRFSAERPKGSFSTLEIQRTEQGDSAMYLCASRDSLSYEQYFGPGTRLTVT.

The chain joins TRBV2 to TRBJ1-1, with 9 positions matching TRBD1. The CDR3 has 14 amino acids. CDR1 and CDR2 from the germline V gene are SNHLY and FYNNEI. The trim removed 6 bases at V and 5 bases at J, leaving 7 bases unmatched. The CDR3 protein is CASRPGQGLTEAFF. The CDR3 nucleotides read TGTGCCAGCAGACCGGGACAGGGATTAACTGAAGCTTTCTTT.

The J gene is TRBJ1-2, the V gene TRBV13; TRBD1 agrees at 8 bases. This CDR3 is built from 11 residues. The germline V gene has CDR1 PRHDT and CDR2 FYEKMQ (reference sequence). V lost 6 bases to trimming and J lost 6 bases; unmatched junction nucleotides: 0. For the CDR3, the DNA is TGTGCCAGCAGGACAGGGGATGGCTACACCTTC. Its protein product is CASRTGDGYTF.

In this sample, this clone is hyperexpanded. The rearrangement joins TRBV5-6 to TRBJ1-4, with D unresolved. Germline-derived CDR1 and CDR2 are SGHDT and YYEEEE. The CDR3 is made up of 12 amino acids. V lost 4 bases to trimming and J lost 8 bases, with 9 bases between them. CDR3 sequence reads: CASSRVGEKLFF. CDR3 coding DNA: TGTGCCAGCAGCCGCGTGGGGGAAAAACTGTTTTTT.

This chain links TRBV6-5 with TRBJ1-2, with a tentative D call TRBD1 (5 bases). This CDR3 is built from 13 residues. Germline V lookup: CDR1 MNHEY, CDR2 SVGAGI. V dropped 6 bases and J dropped 4 bases, with 12 bases sitting between them. CDR3 protein: CASRDTGSYGYTF. The CDR3 coding sequence is TGTGCCAGCAGAGATACAGGTTCCTATGGCTACACCTTC.

This chain links TRBV2 with TRBJ1-6, with 8 bases matching TRBD1. Germline CDR1 reads SNHLY; CDR2 reads FYNNEI. V shed 10 bases, J shed 4 bases, and the junction held 6 bases outside the gene matches. CDR3 size: 14 residues. DNA for the CDR3: TGTGCCACCGGACAGGGTGATTATAATTCACCCCTCCACTTT. It yields the protein CATGQGDYNSPLHF.

This rearrangement joins TRBV10-3 to TRBJ1-1, with D uncertain. Trimming stripped 2 bases from V and 4 bases from J, with 14 bases between. The CDR3 runs to 15 residues. In germline, CDR1 is ENHRY, CDR2 SYGVKD. In DNA form, the CDR3 reads TGTGCCATCAGTGAGGGGATGGGGATGGGCACTGAAGCTTTCTTT. Protein sequence: CAISEGMGMGTEAFF.

Worth noting for this clone: At one end the junction does not follow the germline gene, possibly because of a read error. The chain uses TRBV9 and TRBJ1-6; D is ambiguous. Per the germline V gene, CDR1 is SGDLS and CDR2 is YYNGEE. The CDR3 runs to 10 residues. The CDR3 DNA sequence: TGTGCCAGCAGCGTGAAAGAATGTAGGTTT. This translates into CASSVKECRF. Together with reference TRBV9 and TRBJ1-6, the CDR3 gives the full variable domain: DSGVTQTPKHLITATGQRVTLRCSPRSGDLSVYWYQQSLDQGLQFLIQYYNGEERAKGNILERFSAQQFPDLHSELNLSSLELGDSALYFCASSVKECRFGNGTRLTVT.

The CDR3 sequence is CAISDRGGYTF. The DNA of the CDR3 is TGTGCCATCAGTGATAGGGGAGGCTACACCTTC. V is TRBV10-3 and J is TRBJ1-2; D perhaps matches TRBD1 (5 bases). The V gene lost 3 bases and the J gene lost 8 bases, with 7 bases spanning the gap. Germline lookup yields CDR1 ENHRY and CDR2 SYGVKD. The CDR3 is made up of 11 amino acids.

This clone was found a few times. J is TRBJ1-2 and V is TRBV6-5; D is unresolved. The CDR3 spans 15 residues. Per the germline V gene, CDR1 is MNHEY and CDR2 is SVGAGI. Trimming removed 0 bases at V and 8 bases at J, with 16 bases between. DNA for the CDR3: TGTGCCAGCAGTTACTCATCGACCGATATGGAAGGCTACACCTTC. It encodes CASSYSSTDMEGYTF.

This chain connects TRBV6-1 to TRBJ2-7; 7 nucleotides match TRBD2. From germline, CDR1 is MNHNS and CDR2 SASEGT. The CDR3 is made up of 13 amino acids. The V and J ends lost 6 bases and 2 bases, in that order; junction bases with no gene match: 4. Here the CDR3 DNA reads TGTGCCAGCAGCGGGGGGTTAGCCTACGAGCAGTACTTC. Residues: CASSGGLAYEQYF.

A single count supports this clone. This chain connects TRBV7-9 to TRBJ2-2; TRBD2 agrees at 15 bases. V was clipped by 8 bases and J by 4 bases; unmatched bases: 2. CDR3 length equals 15 residues. CDR1 is SEHNR, CDR2 FQNEAQ, per germline (reference sequence). The CDR3 loop is CASGTSGGFTGELFF. CDR3 sequence (DNA): TGTGCCAGCGGGACTAGCGGGGGGTTCACCGGGGAGCTGTTTTTT.

The CDR3 protein is CASSLGSDNSPLHF. The CDR3 DNA is TGCGCCAGCAGCTTGGGGAGCGATAATTCACCCCTCCACTTT. The chain carries TRBV5-1 and TRBJ1-6; D is undetermined. V lost 0 bases, J lost 5 bases, and 6 bases lay in between. Germline lookup yields CDR1 SGHRS and CDR2 YFSETQ. The CDR3 runs to 14 residues.

The chain carries TRBV30 and TRBJ2-1; D ambiguous. CDR3 size: 14 residues. V lost 1 base to trimming and J lost 0 bases, with 7 bases between them. In germline, CDR1 is GTSNPN, CDR2 SVGIG (reference sequence). The chain's CDR3 is CAWSAESSYNEQFF. As DNA, the CDR3 is TGTGCCTGGAGTGCCGAGAGCTCCTACAATGAGCAGTTCTTC.

The chain has TRBV21-1 and TRBJ1-2; TRBD1 is the table's D call and was not checked against the DNA. TRBV21-1 is marked as a pseudogene. The CDR3 consists of 14 residues. The CDR3 reads CATLILRGPYGYTF. The CDR3 DNA is TGTGCCACCCTAATACTAAGGGGGCCCTATGGCTACACCTTC.

In this sample, this clone turned up once. This rearrangement joins TRBV6-6 to TRBJ2-2; 8 positions match TRBD2. CDR1 is MNHNY and CDR2 is SVGAGI in the germline V gene (reference sequence). Trimming took 9 bases from V and 1 from J; bases not matched to a gene: 10. The CDR3 has 16 amino acids. CDR3 nucleotide sequence: TGTGCCAGTTCCCCACGGGCGGGGGGGAACACCGGGGAGCTGTTTTTT. This sequence encodes CASSPRAGGNTGELFF.

This sequence joins TRBV29-1 and TRBJ2-2; 8 positions match TRBD2. CDR1 SQVTM and CDR2 ANQGSEA come from the germline V gene. The length of the CDR3 is 15 residues. The J segment lost 2 bases and the V segment lost 6 bases, leaving 8 bases of the junction unmatched. Here the CDR3 reads CSVQRGGINTGELFF. CDR3 nucleotide sequence: TGCAGCGTCCAACGCGGGGGGATCAACACCGGGGAGCTGTTTTTT.

This clone was observed a few times. The chain employs TRBV5-1 and TRBJ1-2; 7 bases fit TRBD1. The germline gives CDR1 SGHRS, CDR2 YFSETQ. The CDR3 loop spans 15 amino acids. J lost 4 bases, V lost 0 bases, and 6 bases had no gene match. Written as DNA, the CDR3 is TGCGCCAGCAGCTTGGGCTGGGACAGCCTCTATGGCTACACCTTC. It translates to CASSLGWDSLYGYTF.

As concerns this clone: The identical CDR3 is also encoded by other nucleotide sequences in the sample. The chain links TRBV4-3 to TRBJ2-7, with 11 bases that match TRBD2. The CDR3 loop spans 15 amino acids. From germline, CDR1 is LGHNA and CDR2 YSLEER. V shed 0 bases, J shed 4 bases, and the junction held 2 bases outside the gene matches. Written as DNA, the CDR3 is TGCGCCAGCAGCCAAGATTCTAGCGGGGGGTACGAGCAGTACTTC. It yields the protein CASSQDSSGGYEQYF.

The chain carries TRBV2 and TRBJ1-2; D is unresolved. Trimming took 6 bases from V and 0 from J, leaving 8 bases between them. The CDR3 is 13 residues long. In germline, CDR1 is SNHLY, CDR2 FYNNEI. CDR3: CASRDGANYGYTF. CDR3 coding DNA: TGTGCCAGCAGGGACGGCGCTAACTATGGCTACACCTTC. The full variable domain, in which reference TRBV2 and TRBJ1-2 provide the parts outside the CDR3, is EPEVTQTPSHQVTQMGQEVILRCVPISNHLYFYWYRQILGQKVEFLVSFYNNEISEKSEIFDDQFSVERPDGSNFTLKIRSTKLEDSAMYFCASRDGANYGYTFGSGTRLTVV.

The sample holds one count of this clone. The rearrangement links TRBV28 to TRBJ1-6; weak D call: TRBD1 (6 bases). V was cut by 8 bases and J by 8 bases, with 16 bases left in between. Germline CDR1 and CDR2: MDHEN and SYDVKM. The CDR3 is 14 amino acids. CDR3 in amino acids: CASGPGQAYSPLHF. The CDR3 coding sequence is TGTGCCAGCGGACCGGGACAAGCTTATTCACCCCTCCACTTT.